What follows is one TCR beta chain and its context. Libraries were prepared by immunoSEQ multiplex PCR; TCRdb keeps only in-frame clonotypes and omits some of them. The sample yields about 250,000 clones, approximately 86% seen once. Trimming cost V 5 bases and J 1 base, with 15 bases left between them. This CDR3 comprises 15 residues. CDR1 is SGHRS and CDR2 is YFSETQ in the germline V gene. This entry comes from a study of blood T cell repertoires in COVID-19. The sequence came from a woman aged 55-70 years who had recovered from COVID-19. Sequencing was done on a sample of peripheral blood. This sequence joins TRBV5-1 and TRBJ1-1, with a possible D match to TRBD1 (5 bases). The CDR3 region has the DNA TGCGCCAGCAGAGAGCAGGGACTTAGGAACACTGAAGCTTTCTTT. This codes for CASREQGLRNTEAFF.